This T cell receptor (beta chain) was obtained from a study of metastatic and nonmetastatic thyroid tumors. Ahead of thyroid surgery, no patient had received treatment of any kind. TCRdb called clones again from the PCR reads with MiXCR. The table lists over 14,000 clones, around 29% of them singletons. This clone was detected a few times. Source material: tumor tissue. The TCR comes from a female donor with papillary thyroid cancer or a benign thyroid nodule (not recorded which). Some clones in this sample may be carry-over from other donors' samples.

CDR3 sequence: CSARYDREYEQYF. CDR3 nucleotides: TGCAGTGCTAGGTATGACAGGGAGTACGAGCAGTACTTC. V and J are TRBV20-1 and TRBJ2-7; 7 bases are shared with TRBD1. Looked up from germline, CDR1 is DFQATT and CDR2 is SNEGSKA (reference sequence). Trimming removed 3 bases from V and 4 bases from J; junction bases left unmatched: 6. The CDR3 spans 13 residues.